What follows is one T cell receptor (beta chain) and its context. Its target is not known. The single heparinised draw taken from each donor contained roughly 100 mL of blood on average. It was via CD45RO/CCR7/CD25/CD127/CD95/CD27 that CD4+ naive, central memory, regulatory and stem cell-like memory cells were sorted. Germline CDR1 reads SGHRS; CDR2 reads YFSETQ. The V and J ends lost 3 bases and 5 bases respectively, with 13 bases between them. The CDR3 extends over 14 amino acids. This entry comes from a study of beta chain features in type 1 diabetes. As for the study in general: There were approximately 110,000,000 sorted cells examined across all samples. Whole-study findings and limits: TCRB CDR3s from Type 1 diabetes patients were moderately but significantly shorter in all four CD4+ subsets. No resolution was reached here on whether HLA type influences TCRB rearrangement.

Since all of the isolated RNA was reverse transcribed, expressed TCRB transcripts were what got sequenced. Sequencing was performed with immunoSEQ multiplex PCR; in TCRdb, only in-frame clones are kept and a portion is missing. This sample has 120,000 or so clones, with 15% to 20% found just once. Specimen: central memory CD4+ T cells from blood. The receptor was isolated from a man between 18 and 35 years old with type 1 diabetes. The chain links TRBV5-1 to TRBJ2-3; the D gene is possibly TRBD1 (6 bases). CDR3 sequence: CASSSGVLGDTQYF. In nucleotides, the CDR3 is TGCGCCAGCAGCTCAGGGGTGTTAGGAGATACGCAGTATTTT. The whole variable domain, filled in from reference TRBV5-1 and TRBJ2-3, reads KAGVTQTPRYLIKTRGQQVTLSCSPISGHRSVSWYQQTPGQGLQFLFEYFSETQRNKGNFPGRFSGRQFSNSRSEMNVSTLELGDSALYLCASSSGVLGDTQYFGPGTRLTVL.